Shown below are 5 T cell receptor beta chains from a single sample sequenced in a study of beta chain features in type 1 diabetes. Investigators reverse transcribed all isolated RNA, so they sequenced expressed TCRB transcripts. Assay used: immunoSEQ multiplex PCR; TCRdb lists only in-frame clones, some missing. The data show about 44,000 clones, around 50% seen once. The specimen was Tregs from blood. These TCRs come from a woman aged 18 to 35 in good health.

This chain joins TRBV9 and TRBJ2-2; no reliable D call. Germline V gene data show CDR1 as SGDLS and CDR2 as YYNGEE. The CDR3 loop spans 13 amino acids. The germline V and J ends were trimmed by 3 bases and 4 bases, with 7 bases remaining between them. The CDR3 reads CASSAQSTGELFF. In nucleotides, the CDR3 is TGTGCCAGCAGCGCACAGAGCACCGGGGAGCTGTTTTTT.

The chain has TRBV20-1 and TRBJ2-1; no clear D gene. The CDR3 loop spans 11 amino acids. Trimming cost V 1 base and J 8 bases, with 6 bases left between them. Germline-derived CDR1 and CDR2 are DFQATT and SNEGSKA (reference sequence). The CDR3 bases are TGCAGTGCTAGAGTCGTCGATGAGCAGTTCTTC. Translated: CSARVVDEQFF.

This chain connects TRBV30 to TRBJ2-3; TRBD1 matches at 9 bases. The V and J ends lost 1 base and 5 bases, in that order; junction bases with no gene match: 16. Germline CDR1 reads GTSNPN; CDR2 reads SVGIG (reference sequence). The CDR3 extends over 18 amino acids. The CDR3 DNA follows: TGTGCCTGGAGTGCACTACCCGACTCACAGGGGGCTGAAGATACGCAGTATTTT. This sequence encodes CAWSALPDSQGAEDTQYF.

The V gene is TRBV30, the J gene TRBJ1-5, with 8 bases aligning to TRBD1. This CDR3 contains 14 residues. The ends lost 3 bases at V and 7 bases at J; junction bases unmatched: 8. Germline CDR1 GTSNPN, CDR2 SVGIG (reference sequence). The CDR3 DNA reads as TGTGCCTGGAGAGGACAGGGAGGAGAGCAGCCCCAGCATTTT. Translation: CAWRGQGGEQPQHF.

There are a few counts of this clone. This chain links TRBV18 with TRBJ1-3; a weak D match, TRBD1 (5 bases). The V end was cut by 6 bases, the J end by 0 bases, with 15 bases between. Looked up from germline, CDR1 is KGHSH and CDR2 is LQKENI. The CDR3 totals 16 residues. CDR3 in DNA: TGTGCCAGCTCGTTCCAGGACACGAGCTCTGGAAACACCATATATTTT. This codes for CASSFQDTSSGNTIYF.